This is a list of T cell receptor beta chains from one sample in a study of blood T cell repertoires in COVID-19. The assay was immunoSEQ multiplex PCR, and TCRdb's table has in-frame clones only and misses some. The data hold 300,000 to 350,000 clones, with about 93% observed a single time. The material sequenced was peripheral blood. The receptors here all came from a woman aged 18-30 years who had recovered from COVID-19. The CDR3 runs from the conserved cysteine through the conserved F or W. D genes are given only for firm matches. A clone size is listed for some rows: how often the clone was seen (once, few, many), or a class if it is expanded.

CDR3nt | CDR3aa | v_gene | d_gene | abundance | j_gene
TGTGCCAGCAGCCCACGGACTAGCGGGTTCGAGCAGTTCTTC | CASSPRTSGFEQFF | TRBV6-5 | TRBD2 | . | TRBJ2-1
TGTGCCAGCAGTTGGGCTAGCGGGAGTTACAATGAGCAGTTCTTC | CASSWASGSYNEQFF | TRBV6-2/TRBV6-3 | TRBD2 | . | TRBJ2-1
TGTGCCAGCAGTTATCGGGGGGAAGAGACCCAGTACTTC | CASSYRGEETQYF | TRBV12-3/TRBV12-4 | TRBD2 | . | TRBJ2-5
TGTGCCAGCAGCCAGGAAGGTGAGCGGGAGGGCCTTGGGGCCAAAAACATTCAGTACTTC | CASSQEGEREGLGAKNIQYF | TRBV5-4 | TRBD2 | . | TRBJ2-4
TGTGCCAGCAGTGACGGACAGGGGTGGACTGAAGCTTTCTTT | CASSDGQGWTEAFF | TRBV25-1 | TRBD1 | once | TRBJ1-1
TGTGCCAGCAGTTTATCCTACCGACAGCCCCAGCATTTT | CASSLSYRQPQHF | TRBV27 | . | once | TRBJ1-5
TGTGCCAGCAGGGTACAGGGATCAGCGGGCACAGATACGCAGTATTTT | CASRVQGSAGTDTQYF | TRBV7-7 | . | . | TRBJ2-3
TGTGCCAGCAGCCCCGAGACAGGGGTGGGGGTCTACAATGAGCAGTTCTTC | CASSPETGVGVYNEQFF | TRBV5-6 | TRBD1 | . | TRBJ2-1
TGTGCCAGCAGCTTAATCGGGGACTACAAAAACAATGAGCAGTTCTTC | CASSLIGDYKNNEQFF | TRBV7-9 | TRBD2 | . | TRBJ2-1
TGTGCCAGCAGCGCCGGGGACAGCCCGCTTTCTTTTAACTATGGCTACACCTTC | CASSAGDSPLSFNYGYTF | TRBV7-9 | TRBD1 | . | TRBJ1-2
TGCGCCAGCAGCCAAGATACGGGGTCTAATCAGCCCCAGCATTTT | CASSQDTGSNQPQHF | TRBV4-1 | . | . | TRBJ1-5
TGTGCCAGCAGCGAGCTGGGACAGCACTATGGCTACACCTTC | CASSELGQHYGYTF | TRBV9 | TRBD1 | once | TRBJ1-2
TGTGCCAGTAGTCCACCTGGACAGGCGGGGGGCTACACCTTC | CASSPPGQAGGYTF | TRBV19 | TRBD1 | few | TRBJ1-2
TGTGCCAGCAGCCAATTAGGGGGCAATCAGCCCCAGCATTTT | CASSQLGGNQPQHF | TRBV3-1/TRBV3-2 | . | few | TRBJ1-5
TGCAGCGTTTTTGGACAGGAATACAATGAGCAGTTCTTC | CSVFGQEYNEQFF | TRBV29-1 | TRBD1 | . | TRBJ2-1
TGCGCCAGCAGCTCCGAGCCGACCGGGGAGCTGTTTTTT | CASSSEPTGELFF | TRBV23-1 | . | . | TRBJ2-2
TGTGCCAGCAGCTTTACAGTTTTCCCCAATCAGCCCCAGCATTTT | CASSFTVFPNQPQHF | TRBV7-2 | . | . | TRBJ1-5
TGTGCCAGCAGCCGACAGGGCAGTTCACCCCTCCACTTT | CASSRQGSSPLHF | TRBV11-2 | TRBD1 | . | TRBJ1-6
TGCAGTGCTAGTGGGCTAGCGGGAGGGCCGGGCGGGGAGCTGTTTTTT | CSASGLAGGPGGELFF | TRBV20-1 | TRBD2 | once | TRBJ2-2
TGTGCCAGCAGCCAAGTCCTGAGCGGGGGGTACCAAGAGACCCAGTACTTC | CASSQVLSGGYQETQYF | TRBV14 | TRBD2 | . | TRBJ2-5
TGTGCCAGCAGCCAATTAGCGGGAATCACCGGGGAGCTGTTTTTT | CASSQLAGITGELFF | TRBV3-1/TRBV3-2 | TRBD2 | . | TRBJ2-2
TGTGCCATCAGTGAGATTCTAGAGGCCCCCATCTACAATGAGCAGTTCTTC | CAISEILEAPIYNEQFF | TRBV10-3 | . | . | TRBJ2-1